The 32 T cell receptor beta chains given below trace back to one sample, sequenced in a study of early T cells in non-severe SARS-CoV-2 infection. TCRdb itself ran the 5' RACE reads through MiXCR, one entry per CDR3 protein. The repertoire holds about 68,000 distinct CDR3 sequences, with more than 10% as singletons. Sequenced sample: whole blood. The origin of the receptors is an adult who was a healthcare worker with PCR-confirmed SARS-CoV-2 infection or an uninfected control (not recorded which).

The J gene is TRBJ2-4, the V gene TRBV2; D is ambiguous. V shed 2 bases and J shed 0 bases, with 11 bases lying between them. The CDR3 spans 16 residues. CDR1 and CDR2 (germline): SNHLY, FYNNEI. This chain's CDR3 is CASSEIPIIAKNIQYF. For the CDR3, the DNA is TGTGCCAGCAGTGAAATCCCAATTATAGCCAAAAACATTCAGTACTTC.

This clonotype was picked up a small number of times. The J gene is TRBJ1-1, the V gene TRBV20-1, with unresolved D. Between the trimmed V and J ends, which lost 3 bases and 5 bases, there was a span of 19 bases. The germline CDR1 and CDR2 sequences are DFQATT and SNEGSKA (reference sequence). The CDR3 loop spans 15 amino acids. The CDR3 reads CSARSRPSGLTEAFF. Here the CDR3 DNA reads TGCAGTGCTAGGAGTAGACCCTCGGGATTAACTGAAGCTTTCTTT.

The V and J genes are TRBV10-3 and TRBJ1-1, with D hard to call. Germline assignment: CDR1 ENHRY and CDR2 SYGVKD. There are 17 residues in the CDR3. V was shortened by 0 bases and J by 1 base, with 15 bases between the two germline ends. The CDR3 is CAISESFAHVRNTEAFF. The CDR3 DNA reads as TGTGCCATCAGTGAGTCGTTTGCGCATGTACGGAACACTGAAGCTTTCTTT.

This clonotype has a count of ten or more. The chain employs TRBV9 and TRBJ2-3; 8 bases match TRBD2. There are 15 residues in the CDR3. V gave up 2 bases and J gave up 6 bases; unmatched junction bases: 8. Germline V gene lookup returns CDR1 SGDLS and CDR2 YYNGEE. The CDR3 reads CASSVSGGRVDTQYF. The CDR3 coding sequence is TGTGCCAGCAGCGTGAGCGGGGGCCGGGTGGATACGCAGTATTTT.

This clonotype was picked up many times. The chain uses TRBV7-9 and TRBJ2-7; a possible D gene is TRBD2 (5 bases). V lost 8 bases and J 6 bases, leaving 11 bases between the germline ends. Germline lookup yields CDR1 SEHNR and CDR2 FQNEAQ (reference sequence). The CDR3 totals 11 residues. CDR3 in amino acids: CASQEVGEQYF. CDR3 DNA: TGTGCCAGCCAGGAGGTAGGCGAGCAGTACTTC.

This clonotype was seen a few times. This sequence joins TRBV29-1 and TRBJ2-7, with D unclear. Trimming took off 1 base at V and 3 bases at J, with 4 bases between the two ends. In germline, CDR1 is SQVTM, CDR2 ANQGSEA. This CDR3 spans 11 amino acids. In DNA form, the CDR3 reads TGCAGCGTTGAAGGGGGCTACGAGCAGTACTTC. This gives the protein CSVEGGYEQYF.

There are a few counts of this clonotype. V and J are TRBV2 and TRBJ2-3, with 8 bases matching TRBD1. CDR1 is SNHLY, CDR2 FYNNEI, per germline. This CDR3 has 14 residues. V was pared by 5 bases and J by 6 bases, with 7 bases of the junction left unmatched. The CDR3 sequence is CASSRDRLSDTQYF. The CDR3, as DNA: TGTGCCAGCAGTCGGGACAGGCTGTCCGATACGCAGTATTTT.

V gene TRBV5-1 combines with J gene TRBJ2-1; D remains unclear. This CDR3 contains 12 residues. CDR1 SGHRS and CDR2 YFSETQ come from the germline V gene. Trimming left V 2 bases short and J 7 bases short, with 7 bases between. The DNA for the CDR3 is TGCGCCAGCAGCTTCATCACTAATGAGCAGTTCTTC. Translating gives CASSFITNEQFF. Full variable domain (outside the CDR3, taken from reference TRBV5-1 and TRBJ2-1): KAGVTQTPRYLIKTRGQQVTLSCSPISGHRSVSWYQQTPGQGLQFLFEYFSETQRNKGNFPGRFSGRQFSNSRSEMNVSTLELGDSALYLCASSFITNEQFFGPGTRLTVL.

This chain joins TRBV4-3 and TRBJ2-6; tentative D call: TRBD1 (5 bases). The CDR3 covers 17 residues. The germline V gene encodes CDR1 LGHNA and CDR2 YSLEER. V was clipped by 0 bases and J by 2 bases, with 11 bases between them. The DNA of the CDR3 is TGCGCCAGCAGCCAAGATGGGGCTTCAACTGGGGCCAACGTCCTGACTTTC. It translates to CASSQDGASTGANVLTF.

For the CDR3, the DNA is TGTGCCAGCAGCTTACGCCGGGGGGGAGGCTACGAGCAGTACTTC. It translates to CASSLRRGGGYEQYF. The chain employs TRBV11-2 and TRBJ2-7; 8 bases align to TRBD2. Per the germline V gene, CDR1 is SGHAT and CDR2 is FQNNGV. Unmatched junction bases numbered 6, after V lost 2 bases and J lost 3 bases. This CDR3 has 15 amino acids. The complete variable domain, with remaining parts taken from reference TRBV11-2 and TRBJ2-7, reads EAGVAQSPRYKIIEKRQSVAFWCNPISGHATLYWYQQILGQGPKLLIQFQNNGVVDDSQLPKDRFSAERLKGVDSTLKIQPAKLEDSAVYLCASSLRRGGGYEQYFGPGTRLTVT.

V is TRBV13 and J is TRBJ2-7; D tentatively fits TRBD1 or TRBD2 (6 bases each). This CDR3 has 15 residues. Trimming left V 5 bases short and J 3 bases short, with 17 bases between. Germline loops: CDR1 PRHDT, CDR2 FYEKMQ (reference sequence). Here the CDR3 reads CASSRRGLAHYEQYF. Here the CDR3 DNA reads TGTGCCAGCAGCCGACGGGGGCTAGCGCACTACGAGCAGTACTTC.

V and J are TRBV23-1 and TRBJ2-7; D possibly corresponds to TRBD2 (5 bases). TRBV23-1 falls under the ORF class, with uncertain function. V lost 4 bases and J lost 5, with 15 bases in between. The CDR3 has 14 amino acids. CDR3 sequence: CASSPADYSHEQYF. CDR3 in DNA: TGCGCCAGCAGTCCCGCTGACTACAGCCACGAGCAGTACTTC.

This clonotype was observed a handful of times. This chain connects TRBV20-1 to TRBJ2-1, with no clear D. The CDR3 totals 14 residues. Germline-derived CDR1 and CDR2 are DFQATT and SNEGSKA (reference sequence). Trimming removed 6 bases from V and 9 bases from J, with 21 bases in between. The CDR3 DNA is TGCAGTGCGCCTCGGTTAGGGCCAGCGCGTGAGCAGTTCTTC. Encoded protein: CSAPRLGPAREQFF.

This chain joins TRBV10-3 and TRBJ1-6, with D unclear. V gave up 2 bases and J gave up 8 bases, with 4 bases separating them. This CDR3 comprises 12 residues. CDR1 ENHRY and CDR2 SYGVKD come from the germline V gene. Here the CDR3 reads CAISEVDSPLHF. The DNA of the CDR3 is TGTGCCATCAGTGAGGTGGATTCACCCCTCCACTTT.

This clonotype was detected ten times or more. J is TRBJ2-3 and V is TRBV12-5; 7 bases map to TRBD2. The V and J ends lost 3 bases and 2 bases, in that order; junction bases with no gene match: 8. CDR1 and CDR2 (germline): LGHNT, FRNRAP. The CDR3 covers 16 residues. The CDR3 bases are TGTGCTAGTGGTTTACTTAGCGGGCCGATCACAGATACGCAGTATTTT. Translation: CASGLLSGPITDTQYF.

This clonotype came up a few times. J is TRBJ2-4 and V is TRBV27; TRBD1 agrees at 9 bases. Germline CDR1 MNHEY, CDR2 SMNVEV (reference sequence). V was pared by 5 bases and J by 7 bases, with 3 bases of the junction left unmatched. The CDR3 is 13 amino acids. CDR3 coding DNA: TGTGCCAGCAGTCGGACAGGGGTCAACATTCAGTACTTC. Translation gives CASSRTGVNIQYF.

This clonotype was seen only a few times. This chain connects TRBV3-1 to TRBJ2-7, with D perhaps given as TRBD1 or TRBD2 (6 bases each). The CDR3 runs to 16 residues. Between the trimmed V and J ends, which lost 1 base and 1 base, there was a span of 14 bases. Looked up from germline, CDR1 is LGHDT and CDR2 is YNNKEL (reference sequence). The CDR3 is CASSQVTGALSYEQYF. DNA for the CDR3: TGTGCCAGCAGCCAAGTAACGGGGGCCTTATCCTACGAGCAGTACTTC.

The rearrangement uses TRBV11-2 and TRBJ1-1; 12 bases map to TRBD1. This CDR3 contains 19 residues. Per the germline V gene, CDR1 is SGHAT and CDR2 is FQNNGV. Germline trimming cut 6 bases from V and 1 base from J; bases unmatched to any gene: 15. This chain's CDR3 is CASSPGFAGTGGSNTEAFF. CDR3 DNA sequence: TGTGCCAGCAGTCCCGGGTTCGCCGGGACAGGGGGCTCGAACACTGAAGCTTTCTTT. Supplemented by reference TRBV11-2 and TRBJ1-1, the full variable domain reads EAGVAQSPRYKIIEKRQSVAFWCNPISGHATLYWYQQILGQGPKLLIQFQNNGVVDDSQLPKDRFSAERLKGVDSTLKIQPAKLEDSAVYLCASSPGFAGTGGSNTEAFFGQGTRLTVV.

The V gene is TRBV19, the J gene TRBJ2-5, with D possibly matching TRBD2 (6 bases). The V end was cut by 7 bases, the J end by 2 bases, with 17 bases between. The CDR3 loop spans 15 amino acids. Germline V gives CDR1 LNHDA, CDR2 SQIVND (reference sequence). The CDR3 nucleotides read TGTGCCAGTAAGGTTGGGGCGGGACCACAAGAGACCCAGTACTTC. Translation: CASKVGAGPQETQYF.

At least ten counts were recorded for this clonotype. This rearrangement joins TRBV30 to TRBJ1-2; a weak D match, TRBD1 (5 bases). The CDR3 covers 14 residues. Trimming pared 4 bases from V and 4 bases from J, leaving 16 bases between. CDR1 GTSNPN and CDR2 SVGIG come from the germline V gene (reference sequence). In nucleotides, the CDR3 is TGTGCCTGGATGTGGGGCGGAATTCTCTATGGCTACACCTTC. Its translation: CAWMWGGILYGYTF.

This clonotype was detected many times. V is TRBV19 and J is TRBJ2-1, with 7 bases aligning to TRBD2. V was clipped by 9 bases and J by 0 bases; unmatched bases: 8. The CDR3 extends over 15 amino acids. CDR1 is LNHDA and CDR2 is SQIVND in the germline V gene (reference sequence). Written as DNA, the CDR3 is TGTGCCAGCCTTCCGGGGGGTAGCTCCTACAATGAGCAGTTCTTC. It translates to CASLPGGSSYNEQFF.

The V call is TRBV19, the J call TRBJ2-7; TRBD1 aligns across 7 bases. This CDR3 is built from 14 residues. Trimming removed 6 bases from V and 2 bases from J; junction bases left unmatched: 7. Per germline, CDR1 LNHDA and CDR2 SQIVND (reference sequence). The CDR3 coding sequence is TGTGCCAGTAGCCTCCAGGGGGATCCCTACGAGCAGTACTTC. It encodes CASSLQGDPYEQYF.

The CDR3 coding sequence is TGTGCCAGCAGAAGAGGAGGGCTAGGAGAAAAACTGTTTTTT. The encoded protein is CASRRGGLGEKLFF. The chain recombines TRBV12-3 or TRBV12-4 with TRBJ1-4, with no clear D. This CDR3 contains 14 residues. The ends were cut back, 6 bases at V and 8 bases at J, with 16 bases in the middle.

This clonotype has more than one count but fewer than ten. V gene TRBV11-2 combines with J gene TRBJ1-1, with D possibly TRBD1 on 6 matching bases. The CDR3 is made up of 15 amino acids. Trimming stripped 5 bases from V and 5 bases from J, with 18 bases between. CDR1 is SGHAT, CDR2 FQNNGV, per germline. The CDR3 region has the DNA TGTGCCAGCAGCCCAGGGGCCCGCGGGGGTACTGAAGCTTTCTTT. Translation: CASSPGARGGTEAFF.

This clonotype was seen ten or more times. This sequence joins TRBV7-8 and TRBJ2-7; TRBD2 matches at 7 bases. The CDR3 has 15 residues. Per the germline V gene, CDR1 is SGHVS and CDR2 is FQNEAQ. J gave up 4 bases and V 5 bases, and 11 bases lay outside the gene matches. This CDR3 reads CASSPTGGRGYEQYF. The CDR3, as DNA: TGTGCCAGCAGCCCAACGGGGGGACGTGGGTACGAGCAGTACTTC.

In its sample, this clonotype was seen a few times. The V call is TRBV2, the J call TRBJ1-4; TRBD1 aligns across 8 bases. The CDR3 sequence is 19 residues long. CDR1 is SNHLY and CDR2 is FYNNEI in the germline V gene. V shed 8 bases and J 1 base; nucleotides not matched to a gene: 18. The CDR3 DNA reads TGTGCCAGCTACCTCCACCGGGACAGGATTTTCCAAACTAATGAAAAACTGTTTTTT. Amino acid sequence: CASYLHRDRIFQTNEKLFF.

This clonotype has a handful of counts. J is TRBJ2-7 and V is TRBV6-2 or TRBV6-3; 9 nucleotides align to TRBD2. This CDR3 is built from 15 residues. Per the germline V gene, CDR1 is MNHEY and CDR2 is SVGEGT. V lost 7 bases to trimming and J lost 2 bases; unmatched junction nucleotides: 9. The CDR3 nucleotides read TGTGCCAGCAAACTAGAGCTAGCGGGGCCCTACGAGCAGTACTTC. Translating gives CASKLELAGPYEQYF.

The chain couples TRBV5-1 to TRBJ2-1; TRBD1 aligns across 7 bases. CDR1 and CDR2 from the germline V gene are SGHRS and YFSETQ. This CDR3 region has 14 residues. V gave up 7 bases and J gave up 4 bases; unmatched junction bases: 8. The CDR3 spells CASGPGQSYNEQFF. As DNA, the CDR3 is TGCGCCAGCGGACCGGGACAGAGTTACAATGAGCAGTTCTTC.

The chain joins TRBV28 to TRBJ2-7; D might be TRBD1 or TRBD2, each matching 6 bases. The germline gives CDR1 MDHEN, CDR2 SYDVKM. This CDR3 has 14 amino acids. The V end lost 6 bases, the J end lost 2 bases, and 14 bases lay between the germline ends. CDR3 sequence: CASSSGARPYEQYF. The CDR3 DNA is TGTGCCAGCAGCTCGGGGGCCAGACCCTACGAGCAGTACTTC.

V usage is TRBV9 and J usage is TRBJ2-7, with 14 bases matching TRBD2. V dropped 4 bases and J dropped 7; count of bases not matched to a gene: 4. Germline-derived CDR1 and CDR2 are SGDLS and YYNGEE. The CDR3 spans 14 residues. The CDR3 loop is CASSPRTSGGEQYF. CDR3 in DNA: TGTGCCAGCAGCCCCCGGACTAGCGGGGGGGAGCAGTACTTC.

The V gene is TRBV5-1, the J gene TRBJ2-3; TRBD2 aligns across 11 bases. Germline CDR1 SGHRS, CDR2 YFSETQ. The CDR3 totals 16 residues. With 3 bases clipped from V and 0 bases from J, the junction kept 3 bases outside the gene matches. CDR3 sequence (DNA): TGCGCCAGCAGCTCGACTAGCGGGGCTAGCACAGATACGCAGTATTTT. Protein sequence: CASSSTSGASTDTQYF.

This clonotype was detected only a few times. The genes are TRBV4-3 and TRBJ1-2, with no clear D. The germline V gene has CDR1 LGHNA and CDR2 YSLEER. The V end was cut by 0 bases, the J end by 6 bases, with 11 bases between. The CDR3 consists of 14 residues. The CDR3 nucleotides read TGCGCCAGCAGCCAAGACGGAGGGATCCATGGCTACACCTTC. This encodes CASSQDGGIHGYTF.